Listed below are T cell receptor beta chains from one sample, sequenced in a study of cytomegalovirus exposure and HLA in healthy donors. Profiling relied on immunoSEQ multiplex PCR, and the TCRdb table lists in-frame clones only, not all of them. Seen here are tens of thousands of clones, roughly 94% observed once, and the top ten hold about 0.63%. Sequenced: PBMCs. These receptors were obtained from a woman aged 18-30 years in good health and CMV-seronegative. Both conserved end residues are part of each CDR3. D genes are given only for firm matches. Clone size appears in some rows only: once, few, many, or a class for an expanded clone.

v_call	d_call	j_call	clone_size	cdr3_aa	cdr3_nt
TRBV7-9	-	TRBJ1-1	once	CASSYVGSTEAFF	TGTGCCAGCAGCTATGTCGGGAGCACTGAAGCTTTCTTT
TRBV5-5	TRBD2	TRBJ2-1	-	CASSFASGAAGSYNEQFF	TGTGCCAGCAGCTTCGCTAGCGGGGCCGCCGGCTCCTACAATGAGCAGTTCTTC
TRBV30	-	TRBJ2-5	-	CAWCPGLVEEETQYF	TGTGCCTGGTGCCCTGGTTTGGTCGAGGAAGAGACCCAGTACTTC
TRBV30	TRBD2	TRBJ2-7	-	CAWKGLAGTYSYEQYF	TGTGCCTGGAAGGGACTAGCGGGGACCTACTCCTACGAGCAGTACTTC
TRBV14	TRBD1	TRBJ2-2	-	CASSRGTVGTGELFF	TGTGCCAGCAGCCGGGGGACAGTCGGCACCGGGGAGCTGTTTTTT
TRBV28	TRBD1	TRBJ2-5	-	CASSLARGQGQETQYF	TGTGCCAGCAGTTTAGCTAGGGGACAGGGCCAAGAGACCCAGTACTTC
TRBV4-1	TRBD1	TRBJ2-7	once	CASSQVGTGYEQYF	TGCGCCAGCAGCCAGGTTGGGACAGGGTACGAGCAGTACTTC
TRBV4-2	TRBD2	TRBJ2-1	-	CASSPQQAGGIYDEQFF	TGTGCCAGCAGCCCCCAGCAGGCGGGGGGGATCTATGATGAGCAGTTCTTC
TRBV28	TRBD1	TRBJ1-3	-	CASSGYGTGGGLSGNTIYF	TGTGCCAGCAGCGGATACGGGACAGGGGGTGGTTTATCGGGAAACACCATATATTTT
TRBV10-2	TRBD1	TRBJ1-1	-	CASSTGTGFEAFF	TGCGCCAGCAGCACCGGGACAGGGTTTGAAGCTTTCTTT
TRBV6-1	TRBD1	TRBJ1-5	-	CASSERTGYNQPQHF	TGTGCCAGCAGTGAACGGACAGGTTACAATCAGCCCCAGCATTTT
TRBV11-2	-	TRBJ2-7	-	CASSLLQSSYEQYF	TGTGCCAGCAGCTTACTACAGAGCTCCTACGAGCAGTACTTC
TRBV5-4	-	TRBJ1-1	-	CASSPGGGFYTEAFF	TGTGCCAGCAGCCCTGGGGGGGGTTTTTACACTGAAGCTTTCTTT
TRBV6-5	TRBD1	TRBJ2-3	few	CASSYSTGGADTQYF	TGTGCCAGCAGTTACTCAACAGGGGGCGCAGATACGCAGTATTTT
TRBV5-1	TRBD2	TRBJ2-5	-	CASRRDYSSLPQETQYF	TGCGCCAGCAGGAGGGACTACTCGTCTCTTCCCCAAGAGACCCAGTACTTC
TRBV7-3	TRBD1	TRBJ1-1	-	CASSAQGAGTEAFF	TGTGCCAGCAGCGCACAGGGGGCGGGGACTGAAGCTTTCTTT
TRBV5-4	-	TRBJ2-2	-	CASRRGGQGPTGELFF	TGTGCCAGCAGGCGGGGGGGACAGGGGCCCACCGGGGAGCTGTTTTTT
TRBV7-9	TRBD2	TRBJ2-7	-	CASSGSLAGPYEQYF	TGTGCCAGCAGCGGAAGCCTAGCGGGGCCCTACGAGCAGTACTTC
TRBV13	TRBD1	TRBJ2-7	-	CASSLTGNEQYF	TGTGCCAGCAGCTTGACAGGGAACGAGCAGTACTTC
TRBV9	-	TRBJ1-1	-	CASSVGVRGTEAFF	TGTGCCAGCAGCGTAGGGGTTAGGGGTACTGAAGCTTTCTTT
TRBV5-6	-	TRBJ2-2	-	CASSFREPGELFF	TGTGCCAGCAGCTTTAGGGAGCCCGGGGAGCTGTTTTTT
TRBV7-9	TRBD2	TRBJ2-1	-	CASSLVAGGEQFF	TGTGCCAGCAGCTTAGTTGCGGGGGGCGAGCAGTTCTTC
TRBV4-3	TRBD2	TRBJ2-7	-	CASSQGGSGGATYEQYF	TGCGCCAGCAGCCAAGGAGGCAGCGGGGGGGCAACGTACGAGCAGTACTTC
TRBV27	-	TRBJ2-7	once	CASSQNPRWAEQYF	TGTGCCAGCAGCCAGAACCCCCGGTGGGCCGAGCAGTACTTC
TRBV7-9	TRBD2	TRBJ2-5	-	CASSKLAGGPRETQYF	TGTGCCAGCAGCAAACTAGCGGGGGGACCCCGGGAGACCCAGTACTTC
TRBV27	TRBD1	TRBJ1-2	-	CASSPGQGANYGYTF	TGTGCCAGCAGTCCCGGACAGGGAGCTAACTATGGCTACACCTTC
TRBV27	-	TRBJ1-6	-	CASSGAHSLSYNSPLHF	TGTGCCAGCAGTGGGGCTCACAGTCTCTCCTATAATTCACCCCTCCACTTT